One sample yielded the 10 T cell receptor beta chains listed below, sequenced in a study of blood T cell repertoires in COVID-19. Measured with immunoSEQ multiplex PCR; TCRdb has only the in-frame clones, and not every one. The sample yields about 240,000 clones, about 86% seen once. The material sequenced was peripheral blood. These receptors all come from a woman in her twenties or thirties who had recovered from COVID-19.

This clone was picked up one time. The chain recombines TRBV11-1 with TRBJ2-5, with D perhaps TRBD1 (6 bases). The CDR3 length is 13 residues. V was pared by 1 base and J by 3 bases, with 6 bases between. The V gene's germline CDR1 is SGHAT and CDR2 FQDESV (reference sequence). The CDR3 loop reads CASSLDREETQYF. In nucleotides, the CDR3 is TGTGCCAGCAGCTTAGACAGGGAAGAGACCCAGTACTTC.

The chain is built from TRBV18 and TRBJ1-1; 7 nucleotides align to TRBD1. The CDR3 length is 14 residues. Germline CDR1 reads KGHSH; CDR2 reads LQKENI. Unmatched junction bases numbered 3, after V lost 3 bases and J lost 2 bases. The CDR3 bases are TGTGCCAGCTCACCTGAGGGGGCTAACACTGAAGCTTTCTTT. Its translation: CASSPEGANTEAFF.

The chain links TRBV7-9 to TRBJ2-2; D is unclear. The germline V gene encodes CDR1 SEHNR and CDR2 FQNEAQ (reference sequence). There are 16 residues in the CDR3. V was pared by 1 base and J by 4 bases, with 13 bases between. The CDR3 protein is CASSLGQVFGTGELFF. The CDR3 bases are TGTGCCAGCAGCTTAGGCCAGGTCTTTGGCACCGGGGAGCTGTTTTTT.

CDR3 protein: CASSSDALYTEAFF. Written as DNA, the CDR3 is TGTGCCAGCAGCTCCGATGCGTTGTACACTGAAGCTTTCTTT. The J gene is TRBJ1-1, the V gene TRBV5-4; D unresolved. CDR1 SGHNT and CDR2 YYREEE come from the germline V gene (reference sequence). The CDR3 is 14 amino acids. V gave up 3 bases and J gave up 3 bases, with 12 bases separating them.

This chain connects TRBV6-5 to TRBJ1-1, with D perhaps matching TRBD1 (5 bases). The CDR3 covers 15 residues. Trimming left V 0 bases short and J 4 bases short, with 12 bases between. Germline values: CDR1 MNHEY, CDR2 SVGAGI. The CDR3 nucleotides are TGTGCCAGCAGTTACTCTTTAGGGGCCTCCACTGAAGCTTTCTTT. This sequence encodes CASSYSLGASTEAFF.

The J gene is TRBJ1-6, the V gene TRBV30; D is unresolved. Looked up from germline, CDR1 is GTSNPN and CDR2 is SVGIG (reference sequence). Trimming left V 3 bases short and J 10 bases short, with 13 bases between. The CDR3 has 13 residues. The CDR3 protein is CAWRKNVESPLHF. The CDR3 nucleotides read TGTGCCTGGAGAAAAAACGTAGAGTCACCCCTCCACTTT.

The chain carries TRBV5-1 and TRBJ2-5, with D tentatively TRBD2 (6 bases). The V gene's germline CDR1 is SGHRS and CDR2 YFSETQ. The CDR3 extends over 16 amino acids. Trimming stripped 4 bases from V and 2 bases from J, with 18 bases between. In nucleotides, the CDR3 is TGCGCCAGCAGCGCTAACCTAGGGCGGGGACAAGAGACCCAGTACTTC. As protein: CASSANLGRGQETQYF.

Written as DNA, the CDR3 is TGTGCCAGCAGCTTATCGGGACAGGGGCTCTACGAGCAGTACTTC. Amino acids: CASSLSGQGLYEQYF. The chain uses TRBV7-9 and TRBJ2-7; 10 bases fit TRBD1. CDR3 size: 15 residues. V dropped 2 bases and J dropped 3; count of bases not matched to a gene: 4. Germline CDR1 SEHNR, CDR2 FQNEAQ (reference sequence).

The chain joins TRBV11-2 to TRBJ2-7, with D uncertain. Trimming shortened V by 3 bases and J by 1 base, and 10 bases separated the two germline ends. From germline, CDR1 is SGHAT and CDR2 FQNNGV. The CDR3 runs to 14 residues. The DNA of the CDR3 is TGTGCCAGCAGCTTGGGCAGGCAATCCTACGAGCAGTACTTC. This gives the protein CASSLGRQSYEQYF.

The CDR3 coding sequence is TGTGCCAGCAGCACTAAAGGGGTGTGGAACACCGGGGAGCTGTTTTTT. Translated: CASSTKGVWNTGELFF. This chain joins TRBV7-9 and TRBJ2-2, with a tentative D call TRBD1 (5 bases). The CDR3 contains 16 residues. In germline, CDR1 is SEHNR, CDR2 FQNEAQ (reference sequence). Trimming stripped 5 bases from V and 1 base from J, with 14 bases between.